A single sample is the source of the 27 T cell receptor beta chains below, sequenced in a study of T cells in Graves' hyperthyroidism and ophthalmopathy. Amplification yielded TCR beta CDR3 regions, with RNA transcripts as the source. TCR CDR3 underwent first-round RT-PCR with the HTBI primer set. TCRdb itself ran the multiplex PCR reads through MiXCR, one entry per CDR3 protein. Here the sample spans approximately 600,000 distinct CDR3 sequences, 11% to 15% being singletons. The sample consisted of blood. The receptors here all came from a woman in her late teens or twenties with Graves' ophthalmopathy.

V and J are TRBV7-9 and TRBJ2-3; D is possibly TRBD2 (6 bases). CDR3 length: 14 residues. Per the germline V gene, CDR1 is SEHNR and CDR2 is FQNEAQ (reference sequence). Trimming removed 3 bases from V and 4 bases from J, with 11 bases in between. CDR3 in amino acids: CASSFGGFPDTQYF. CDR3 nucleotides: TGTGCCAGCAGCTTTGGGGGGTTCCCAGATACGCAGTATTTT.

This clonotype was counted at least ten times. The chain recombines TRBV6-2 or TRBV6-3 with TRBJ2-7, with a tentative D call TRBD1 (5 bases). In germline, CDR1 is MNHEY, CDR2 SVGEGT. Deletions cut 1 base from V and 7 bases from J, with 11 bases between. The CDR3 extends over 13 amino acids. The DNA for the CDR3 is TGTGCCAGCAGTTACTGGACAAGCGATGAGCAGTACTTC. Translating it yields CASSYWTSDEQYF.

This clonotype was found many times. J is TRBJ1-6 and V is TRBV28; D is possibly TRBD1 (6 bases). CDR1 is MDHEN and CDR2 is SYDVKM in the germline V gene. V was trimmed by 6 bases and J by 9 bases, leaving 15 bases between them. This CDR3 has 14 amino acids. For the CDR3, the DNA is TGTGCCAGCAGAAATCAACAGGGCGGTTCACCCCTCCACTTT. It translates to CASRNQQGGSPLHF. Drawing the rest from reference TRBV28 and TRBJ1-6, the complete variable domain is DVKVTQSSRYLVKRTGEKVFLECVQDMDHENMFWYRQDPGLGLRLIYFSYDVKMKEKGDIPEGYSVSREKKERFSLILESASTNQTSMYLCASRNQQGGSPLHFGNGTRLTVT.

The sample holds many counts of this clonotype. The rearrangement uses TRBV5-1 and TRBJ2-7, with TRBD1 as a possible D gene (7 bases). CDR1 and CDR2 from the germline V gene are SGHRS and YFSETQ. Trimming took 2 bases from V and 5 from J, leaving 14 bases between them. This CDR3 spans 14 amino acids. The CDR3 nucleotides read TGCGCCAGCAGCTTCTCCCAGGGGGGCGACGAGCAGTACTTC. This translates into CASSFSQGGDEQYF.

V usage is TRBV3-1 and J usage is TRBJ1-2, with D maybe TRBD1 (5 bases). Germline loops: CDR1 LGHDT, CDR2 YNNKEL (reference sequence). CDR3 length: 14 residues. V gave up 0 bases and J gave up 4 bases, with 9 bases separating them. CDR3 sequence: CASSQEDISYGYTF. In DNA, the CDR3 is TGTGCCAGCAGCCAAGAGGACATCTCCTATGGCTACACCTTC. The whole variable domain, remainder taken from reference TRBV3-1 and TRBJ1-2, is DTAVSQTPKYLVTQMGNDKSIKCEQNLGHDTMYWYKQDSKKFLKIMFSYNNKELIINETVPNRFSPKSPDKAHLNLHINSLELGDSAVYFCASSQEDISYGYTFGSGTRLTVV.

The rearrangement uses TRBV5-6 and TRBJ2-7; D is possibly TRBD1 or TRBD2 (6 bases each). V shed 1 base and J shed 1 base, with 15 bases lying between them. Germline V gene lookup returns CDR1 SGHDT and CDR2 YYEEEE. This CDR3 contains 16 residues. DNA of the CDR3: TGTGCCAGCAGCTTGTGGTCGGGGGCCCTATCCTACGAGCAGTACTTC. Translated: CASSLWSGALSYEQYF.

Ten or more counts support this clonotype. This chain uses TRBV2 with TRBJ2-1; D call uncertain. V shed 6 bases and J shed 8 bases, with 11 bases lying between them. This CDR3 is built from 12 residues. Per the germline V gene, CDR1 is SNHLY and CDR2 is FYNNEI. CDR3 loop: CASRLLRDEQFF. CDR3 sequence (DNA): TGTGCCAGCAGGCTCCTCCGGGATGAGCAGTTCTTC.

This clonotype was seen many times. This chain connects TRBV7-9 to TRBJ2-1, with 10 bases identical to TRBD2. The CDR3 contains 16 residues. With V trimmed by 5 bases and J by 3 bases, 7 bases remained unmatched. Germline CDR1 and CDR2: SEHNR and FQNEAQ (reference sequence). CDR3 region: CASSDLSGRIYNEQFF. The CDR3 nucleotides are TGTGCCAGCAGCGACCTTAGCGGGAGGATCTACAATGAGCAGTTCTTC.

This clonotype was seen a handful of times. V and J are TRBV7-2 and TRBJ1-5; D is unclear. This CDR3 contains 15 residues. V was cut by 7 bases and J by 1 base, with 14 bases left in between. Germline V CDR1 and CDR2: SGHTA, FQGNSA. The CDR3 DNA reads TGTGCCAGCACCGAGGTCTCGGTAAGCAATCAGCCCCAGCATTTT. Protein: CASTEVSVSNQPQHF.

This clonotype showed up many times. The rearrangement links TRBV7-9 to TRBJ2-2, with D perhaps TRBD1 or TRBD2 (5 bases each). CDR1 is SEHNR and CDR2 is FQNEAQ in the germline V gene (reference sequence). Trimming removed 5 bases from V and 3 bases from J, with 31 bases in between. CDR3 size: 21 residues. CDR3 protein: CASSHSPPGQKFSDYTGELFF. Here the CDR3 DNA reads TGTGCCAGCAGCCATTCTCCCCCGGGGCAGAAGTTCTCCGATTACACCGGGGAGCTGTTTTTT.

This clonotype was detected ten times or more. The chain recombines TRBV2 with TRBJ1-1; 7 bases agree with TRBD1. J lost 1 base, V lost 8 bases, and 4 bases had no gene match. Germline-derived CDR1 and CDR2 are SNHLY and FYNNEI. This CDR3 has 13 amino acids. The CDR3: CASGSGGNTEAFF. The DNA for the CDR3 is TGTGCCAGCGGATCAGGGGGGAACACTGAAGCTTTCTTT.

V is TRBV28 and J is TRBJ1-2; 11 bases are shared with TRBD1. The CDR3 covers 16 residues. Germline CDR1 and CDR2: MDHEN and SYDVKM. The V segment lost 1 base and the J segment 7 bases; nucleotides outside the gene matches: 8. CDR3 sequence (DNA): TGTGCCAGCAGTTTATCGCGGACAGGGGGCGGAGGTGGCTACACCTTC. Translated: CASSLSRTGGGGGYTF.

This clonotype was seen once. A much larger clone lies a single base off, so this may be a read error. The chain joins TRBV30 to TRBJ1-2; 8 positions match TRBD1. The CDR3 runs 13 residues. Germline V gene data show CDR1 as GTSNPN and CDR2 as SVGIG (reference sequence). For the CDR3, the DNA is TGTGCCTGGACTCGACAGGGGAACTATGGCTACATCTTC. This translates into CAWTRQGNYGYIF.

V gene TRBV10-3 combines with J gene TRBJ2-2, with 7 bases aligning to TRBD1. Unmatched junction bases numbered 4, after V lost 10 bases and J lost 8 bases. The CDR3 is 11 residues long. Germline-derived CDR1 and CDR2 are ENHRY and SYGVKD. Here the CDR3 reads CATTGVGELFF. The CDR3 coding sequence is TGTGCCACCACAGGGGTTGGGGAGCTGTTTTTT.

This clonotype was detected many times. The gene calls are TRBV7-3 and TRBJ2-3, with 7 positions matching TRBD1. Per the germline V gene, CDR1 is SGHTA and CDR2 is FQGTGA. Trimming took 5 bases from V and 2 from J; bases not matched to a gene: 7. The CDR3 spans 15 residues. The CDR3 spells CASSPRQGNTDTQYF. CDR3 nucleotide sequence: TGTGCCAGCAGCCCCCGACAGGGAAACACAGATACGCAGTATTTT.

This clonotype showed up many times. The V and J genes are TRBV27 and TRBJ2-7; 8 bases line up with TRBD1. V dropped 10 bases and J dropped 2; count of bases not matched to a gene: 10. Germline V lookup: CDR1 MNHEY, CDR2 SMNVEV (reference sequence). The CDR3 runs 14 residues. This chain's CDR3 is CATSTGTGTYEQYF. The CDR3 region has the DNA TGTGCCACTTCGACCGGGACAGGCACCTACGAGCAGTACTTC.

Written as DNA, the CDR3 is TGTGCCAGCAGTTACTCGCGTCCAGCTAGCACAGATACGCAGTATTTT. Amino acids: CASSYSRPASTDTQYF. The rearrangement uses TRBV6-2 or TRBV6-3 and TRBJ2-3; D gene ambiguous. The germline CDR1 and CDR2 sequences are MNHEY and SVGEGT. CDR3 length: 16 residues. Trimming removed 0 bases from V and 0 bases from J, with 10 bases in between.

This clonotype was detected many times. The genes are TRBV19 and TRBJ2-3, with D possibly TRBD2 on 6 matching bases. The germline CDR1 and CDR2 sequences are LNHDA and SQIVND (reference sequence). The CDR3 sequence is 14 residues long. The V and J ends lost 3 bases and 5 bases respectively, with 12 bases between them. This chain's CDR3 is CASSMGGPQDTQYF. The CDR3 region has the DNA TGTGCCAGTAGTATGGGGGGACCTCAAGATACGCAGTATTTT.

The chain combines TRBV19 with TRBJ1-2; 9 bases fit TRBD1. From germline, CDR1 is LNHDA and CDR2 SQIVND (reference sequence). V shed 4 bases and J 2 bases; nucleotides not matched to a gene: 5. CDR3 length: 15 amino acids. The CDR3 protein is CASSRAGQGNYGYTF. The CDR3 DNA is TGTGCCAGTAGTAGAGCCGGACAGGGGAACTATGGCTACACCTTC.

This chain uses TRBV28 with TRBJ1-5; D not certain. Germline values: CDR1 MDHEN, CDR2 SYDVKM. The CDR3 spans 14 residues. Trimming took off 1 base at V and 4 bases at J, with 8 bases between the two ends. The CDR3 loop reads CASSLFRENQPQHF. CDR3 nucleotides: TGTGCCAGCAGTTTATTCCGGGAGAATCAGCCCCAGCATTTT.

Worth noting for this clonotype: Since a much larger clone is just one base distant, this may be a read error. The CDR3 here is CASTRRATTGELFF. The CDR3 bases are TGTGCCAGCACACGGCGGGCGACCACCGGGGAGCTGTTTTTT. The rearrangement links TRBV2 to TRBJ2-2, with a tentative D call TRBD2 (5 bases). V was trimmed by 7 bases and J by 4 bases, leaving 13 bases between them. CDR1 and CDR2 from the germline V gene are SNHLY and FYNNEI. This CDR3 spans 14 amino acids.

In the case of this clonotype: One junction end does not reproduce the germline sequence, and a read error may be involved. The V call is TRBV3-1, the J call TRBJ2-2, with 7 bases lining up with TRBD2. Germline values: CDR1 LGHDT, CDR2 YNNKEL (reference sequence). CDR3 length: 19 amino acids. The CDR3 sequence: CASTSNWASGSTNTGGLFF. CDR3 nucleotide sequence: TGTGCCAGCACCTCCAATTGGGCTAGCGGAAGTACGAACACCGGGGGGCTGTTTTTT.

The J gene is TRBJ2-2, the V gene TRBV9; D is unclear. Deletions cut 6 bases from V and 0 bases from J, with 12 bases between. CDR3 length: 15 residues. Germline loops: CDR1 SGDLS, CDR2 YYNGEE. The CDR3 DNA is TGTGCCAGCACTGTGAACGTAGCGAACACCGGGGAGCTGTTTTTT. Encoded protein: CASTVNVANTGELFF. Supplemented by reference TRBV9 and TRBJ2-2, the full variable domain reads DSGVTQTPKHLITATGQRVTLRCSPRSGDLSVYWYQQSLDQGLQFLIQYYNGEERAKGNILERFSAQQFPDLHSELNLSSLELGDSALYFCASTVNVANTGELFFGEGSRLTVL.

This chain uses TRBV7-8 with TRBJ2-7; D may match TRBD1 or TRBD2 (5 bases each). Germline lookup yields CDR1 SGHVS and CDR2 FQNEAQ. Trimming cost V 2 bases and J 4 bases, with 12 bases left between them. The CDR3 covers 14 residues. CDR3 in DNA: TGTGCCAGCAGCTTACCCAGGGAGAGGTACGAGCAGTACTTC. It is translated as CASSLPRERYEQYF.

This clonotype has only one observation. This could be a read error, since a much larger clone is one nucleotide away. The gene calls are TRBV7-2 and TRBJ2-7; 11 positions match TRBD2. Germline values: CDR1 SGHTA, CDR2 FQGNSA. The length of the CDR3 is 17 residues. The V and J ends lost 1 base and 5 bases, in that order; junction bases with no gene match: 10. CDR3 nucleotide sequence: TGTGCCAGCAGCTTAGGGCTGGGACTAGCGGTAGGAGACGAGCAGTACTTC. This codes for CASSLGLGLAVGDEQYF. Full variable domain (remainder filled in from reference TRBV7-2 and TRBJ2-7): GAGVSQSPSNKVTEKGKDVELRCDPISGHTALYWYRQSLGQGLEFLIYFQGNSAPDKSGLPSDRFSAERTGGSVSTLTIQRTQQEDSAVYLCASSLGLGLAVGDEQYFGPGTRLTVT.

The chain carries TRBV7-2 and TRBJ2-1, with 9 positions matching TRBD1. V lost 5 bases to trimming and J lost 2 bases; unmatched junction nucleotides: 7. This CDR3 has 16 amino acids. Germline V gene lookup returns CDR1 SGHTA and CDR2 FQGNSA. DNA for the CDR3: TGTGCCAGCAGCAATGCCGGGACAGGGCCCTACAATGAGCAGTTCTTC. Translated: CASSNAGTGPYNEQFF.

The chain couples TRBV7-9 to TRBJ2-3, with 10 positions matching TRBD2. From germline, CDR1 is SEHNR and CDR2 FQNEAQ (reference sequence). After removal of 1 base from V and 0 bases from J, the junction contained 10 bases not matched to a gene. The CDR3 extends over 19 amino acids. CDR3 sequence (DNA): TGTGCCAGCAGCTTAGGTATCCTAGCGGGAGACTCTAGCACAGATACGCAGTATTTT. Its protein is CASSLGILAGDSSTDTQYF.